This T cell receptor beta chain was observed in a study of blood T cell repertoires in COVID-19 (dated by TCRdb to the early 2020s). At the level of the whole study: Samples covering the acute and convalescent phases of COVID-19 were provided by collaborators in the United States, Italy and Spain. The material from the prospective study consisted of cDNA or gDNA derived from T cells, B-cell-depleted T cells, or PBMCs. Deeply sampled blood TCRbeta repertoires from subjects exposed to, actively infected with, or recovered from COVID-19 were included in the dataset. Where HLA class I and class II types were available, the types were taken from metadata supplied by the sample provider, not from assay-based typing. Sample metadata almost always included a de-identified subject ID, COVID-19 status, age in years and sex. Samples came from the ongoing ImmuneRACE study (first 160 participants) plus 1,254 subjects from 6 global collaborators. The repertoires were released in a freely available public database intended as a resource for research on the immune response to SARS-CoV-2.

Concerning this clone: It has no known antigen specificity. No much larger clonotype is one base removed from it; base qualities were not supplied.

Whole blood was collected in K2EDTA tubes by collaborating institutions according to the institutions' own protocols. Collaborator samples were shipped for TCRbeta analysis as frozen whole blood, isolated PBMCs, or DNA extracted from either sample type. The immunoSEQ Assay, a bias-controlled multiplex PCR, was used to amplify TCRbeta CDR3 regions from genomic DNA. The paper's data handling went like this. The number of nucleated cells in each sample was estimated by amplification of reference gene primers within the assay. Sequence reads were collapsed and filtered to measure the absolute abundance of every unique TCRbeta CDR3 rearrangement. Productive Simpson clonality was computed per sample as the square root of Simpson's diversity index over productive rearrangements. The table comes from immuneACCESS by way of TCRdb, which keeps in-frame sequences with V and J called. Part of the clones is missing from these tables; in studies checked, under half for an unresolved V gene and the rest for unknown reasons. The V and J calls and clone size are taken from that table; D and trimming were inferred from the DNA. Across this sample there are about 330,000 clones, with around 83% seen only once. The ten largest make up approximately 1.1% of the sample.

Summary of the overall study and its limitations: The amount of clinical and demographic metadata varied by source and participant and was provided uncurated.

The germline V gene yields SGHTA for CDR1 and FQGTGA for CDR2. The CDR3 measures 14 amino acids from cysteine to phenylalanine. Only CDR3 DNA is held: 42 bases, read in frame from base 1. Cut back by 5 bases and 1 base, the V and J ends lie 11 bases apart. This TCR was recovered from a woman aged 45-65 years with acute or convalescent COVID-19. The sample was peripheral blood. Recombination joined TRBV7-3 with TRBJ1-1, with no confident D gene call. At the DNA level, the sequence is TGTGCCAGCAGCGCGTCCCCATCGAACACTGAAGCTTTCTTT. It codes for CASSASPSNTEAFF. Joined to the reference TRBV7-3 and TRBJ1-1 proteins, this CDR3 gives the full variable domain: GAGVSQTPSNKVTEKGKYVELRCDPISGHTALYWYRQSLGQGPEFLIYFQGTGAADDSGLPNDRFFAVRPEGSVSTLKIQRTERGDSAVYLCASSASPSNTEAFFGQGTRLTVV.